These T cell receptor beta chains were read from a single sample in a study of blood T cell repertoires in COVID-19. Clones were read by immunoSEQ multiplex PCR, and TCRdb kept only the in-frame ones, dropping some. The sample includes about 190,000 clones, almost 85% of them seen just once. The sequencing sample was made of peripheral blood. These receptors originate from a woman in her sixties or seventies with active or convalescent COVID-19. Both conserved end residues are part of each CDR3. A D gene is named only where the DNA matches it firmly. Size is stated for part of the rows, as once, few or many counts, or as a class when the clone is expanded.

D gene: TRBD2
J gene: TRBJ2-2
clone size: .
V gene: TRBV5-1
CDR3 protein: CASSPWVSGSNTGELFF
CDR3 DNA: TGCGCCAGCAGCCCTTGGGTTAGCGGGAGTAACACCGGGGAGCTGTTTTTT

D gene: TRBD1
J gene: TRBJ2-1
clone size: .
V gene: TRBV5-5
CDR3 protein: CASSSPGQEWGEQFF
CDR3 DNA: TGTGCCAGCAGCTCACCGGGACAGGAGTGGGGTGAGCAGTTCTTC

D gene: .
J gene: TRBJ2-7
clone size: .
V gene: TRBV12-3/TRBV12-4
CDR3 protein: CASSLTPSYEQYF
CDR3 DNA: TGTGCCAGCAGTTTGACACCTTCCTACGAGCAGTACTTC

D gene: .
J gene: TRBJ2-1
clone size: .
V gene: TRBV4-2
CDR3 protein: CASSQEGGGGRNPYNEQFF
CDR3 DNA: TGTGCCAGCAGCCAAGAAGGGGGGGGAGGGCGTAACCCCTACAATGAGCAGTTCTTC

D gene: .
J gene: TRBJ1-4
clone size: once
V gene: TRBV2
CDR3 protein: CASSEVGAGVNEKLFF
CDR3 DNA: TGTGCCAGCAGTGAAGTGGGAGCAGGGGTTAATGAAAAACTGTTTTTT

D gene: .
J gene: TRBJ2-1
clone size: .
V gene: TRBV28
CDR3 protein: CASSLFAGLLNEQFF
CDR3 DNA: TGTGCCAGCAGTTTATTCGCAGGACTTCTCAATGAGCAGTTCTTC

D gene: .
J gene: TRBJ1-5
clone size: .
V gene: TRBV7-2
CDR3 protein: CASSLVGGVSNQPQHF
CDR3 DNA: TGTGCCAGCAGCTTAGTTGGGGGGGTGAGCAATCAGCCCCAGCATTTT

D gene: TRBD2
J gene: TRBJ2-1
clone size: .
V gene: TRBV11-2
CDR3 protein: CASSSGLAGGNEQFF
CDR3 DNA: TGTGCCAGCAGCTCAGGACTAGCGGGAGGCAATGAGCAGTTCTTC

D gene: .
J gene: TRBJ1-1
clone size: .
V gene: TRBV5-1
CDR3 protein: CASSLDGHNTEAFF
CDR3 DNA: TGCGCCAGCAGCTTGGACGGACATAACACTGAAGCTTTCTTT

D gene: .
J gene: TRBJ1-2
clone size: once
V gene: TRBV18
CDR3 protein: CAFRGVFAYGYTF
CDR3 DNA: TGTGCATTCAGGGGCGTTTTCGCCTATGGCTACACCTTC

D gene: .
J gene: TRBJ2-3
clone size: once
V gene: TRBV5-6
CDR3 protein: CASSGWGRTDTQYF
CDR3 DNA: TGTGCCAGCAGCGGGTGGGGGCGTACAGATACGCAGTATTTT

D gene: .
J gene: TRBJ2-1
clone size: .
V gene: TRBV6-5
CDR3 protein: CASSRGSSYNEQFF
CDR3 DNA: TGTGCCAGCAGCAGGGGTAGCTCCTACAATGAGCAGTTCTTC

D gene: .
J gene: TRBJ1-2
clone size: once
V gene: TRBV2
CDR3 protein: CASNQGDGYTF
CDR3 DNA: TGTGCCAGCAACCAGGGCGATGGCTACACCTTC

D gene: .
J gene: TRBJ2-1
clone size: .
V gene: TRBV7-9
CDR3 protein: CASSLWAASSYNEQFF
CDR3 DNA: TGTGCCAGCAGCTTATGGGCAGCCTCCTCCTACAATGAGCAGTTCTTC

D gene: TRBD1
J gene: TRBJ2-2
clone size: .
V gene: TRBV27
CDR3 protein: CASSPTGTETGELFF
CDR3 DNA: TGTGCCAGCAGTCCAACCGGGACAGAAACCGGGGAGCTGTTTTTT

D gene: .
J gene: TRBJ1-1
clone size: .
V gene: TRBV5-1
CDR3 protein: CASSEGGGTEAFF
CDR3 DNA: TGCGCCAGCAGCGAAGGAGGTGGGACTGAAGCTTTCTTT

D gene: TRBD2
J gene: TRBJ2-1
clone size: .
V gene: TRBV28
CDR3 protein: CASSPRSGRAYNEQFF
CDR3 DNA: TGTGCCAGCAGCCCTCGTAGCGGGAGGGCCTACAATGAGCAGTTCTTC

D gene: TRBD2
J gene: TRBJ2-7
clone size: once
V gene: TRBV29-1
CDR3 protein: CSVEVVTSGLVDEQYF
CDR3 DNA: TGCAGCGTTGAAGTTGTGACTAGCGGGTTAGTCGACGAGCAGTACTTC

D gene: .
J gene: TRBJ1-2
clone size: .
V gene: TRBV6-1
CDR3 protein: CASSEDPGQGWNYGYTF
CDR3 DNA: TGTGCCAGCAGTGAAGATCCGGGCCAGGGGTGGAACTATGGCTACACCTTC

D gene: .
J gene: TRBJ1-2
clone size: .
V gene: TRBV7-2
CDR3 protein: CASSPQSGGGYGYTF
CDR3 DNA: TGTGCCAGCAGCCCACAATCGGGGGGCGGCTATGGCTACACCTTC